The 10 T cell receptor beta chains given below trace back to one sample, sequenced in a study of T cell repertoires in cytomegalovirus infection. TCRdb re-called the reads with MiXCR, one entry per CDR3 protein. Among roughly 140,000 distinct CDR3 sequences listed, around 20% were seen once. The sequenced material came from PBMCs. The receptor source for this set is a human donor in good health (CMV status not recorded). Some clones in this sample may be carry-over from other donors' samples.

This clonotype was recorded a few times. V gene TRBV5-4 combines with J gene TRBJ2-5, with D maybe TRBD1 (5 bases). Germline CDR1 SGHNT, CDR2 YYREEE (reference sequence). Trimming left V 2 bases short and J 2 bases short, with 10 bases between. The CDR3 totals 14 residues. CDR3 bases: TGTGCCAGCAGCTTCCGACGACAGCAAGAGACCCAGTACTTC. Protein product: CASSFRRQQETQYF.

The DNA for the CDR3 is TGTGCCAGCAGTCTCCAGACCGGGACAGTGGGGGATGAGCAGTTCTTC. It is translated as CASSLQTGTVGDEQFF. V is TRBV6-5 and J is TRBJ2-1; 7 bases fit TRBD1. The ends lost 5 bases at V and 8 bases at J; junction bases unmatched: 15. The CDR3 runs to 16 residues. In germline, CDR1 is MNHEY, CDR2 SVGAGI.

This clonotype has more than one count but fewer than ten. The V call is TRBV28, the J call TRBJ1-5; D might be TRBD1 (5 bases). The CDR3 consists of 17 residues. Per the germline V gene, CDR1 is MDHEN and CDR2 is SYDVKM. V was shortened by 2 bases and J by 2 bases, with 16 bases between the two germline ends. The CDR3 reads CASSLLRFRDGNQPQHF. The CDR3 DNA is TGTGCCAGCAGTTTACTTCGGTTCCGGGACGGCAATCAGCCCCAGCATTTT.

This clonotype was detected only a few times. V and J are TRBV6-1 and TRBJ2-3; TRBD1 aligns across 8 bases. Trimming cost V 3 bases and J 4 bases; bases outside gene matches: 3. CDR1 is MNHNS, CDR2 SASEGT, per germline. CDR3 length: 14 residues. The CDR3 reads CASSDDRGPDTQYF. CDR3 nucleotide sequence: TGTGCCAGCAGTGACGACAGGGGCCCAGATACGCAGTATTTT.

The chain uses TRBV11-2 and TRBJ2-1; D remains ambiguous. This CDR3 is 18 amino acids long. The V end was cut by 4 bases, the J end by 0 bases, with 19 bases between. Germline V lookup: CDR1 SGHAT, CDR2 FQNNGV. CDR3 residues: CASSSRPDVFSSYNEQFF. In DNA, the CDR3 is TGTGCCAGCAGCTCACGCCCGGACGTTTTCAGCTCCTACAATGAGCAGTTCTTC.

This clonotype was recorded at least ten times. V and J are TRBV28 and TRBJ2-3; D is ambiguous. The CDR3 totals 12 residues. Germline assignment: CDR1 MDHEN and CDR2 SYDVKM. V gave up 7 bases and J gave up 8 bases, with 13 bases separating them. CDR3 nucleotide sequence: TGTGCCAGCATTGGTAGCAGCGCTACGCAGTATTTT. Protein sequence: CASIGSSATQYF.

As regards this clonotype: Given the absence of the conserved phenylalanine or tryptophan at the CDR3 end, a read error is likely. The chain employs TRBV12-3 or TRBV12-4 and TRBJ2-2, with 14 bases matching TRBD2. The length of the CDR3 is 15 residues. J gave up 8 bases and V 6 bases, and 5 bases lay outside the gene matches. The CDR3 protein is CASRIGTSGSGELFS. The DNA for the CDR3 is TGTGCCAGCAGAATAGGGACTAGCGGGAGTGGGGAGCTGTTTTCT.

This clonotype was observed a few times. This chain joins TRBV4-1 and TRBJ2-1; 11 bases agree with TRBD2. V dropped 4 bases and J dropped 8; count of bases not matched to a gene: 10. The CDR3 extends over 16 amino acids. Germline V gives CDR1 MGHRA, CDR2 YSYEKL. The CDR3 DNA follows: TGCGCCAGCAGCCCCCTTAGCGGGGGGGCCGGTGATGAGCAGTTCTTC. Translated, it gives CASSPLSGGAGDEQFF.

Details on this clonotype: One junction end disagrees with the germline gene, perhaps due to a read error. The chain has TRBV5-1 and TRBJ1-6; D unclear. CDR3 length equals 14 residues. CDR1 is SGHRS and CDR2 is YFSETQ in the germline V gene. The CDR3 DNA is TGCGCCAGCAGGTTGGGCCCGATGGATTCACCCCTCCACTTT. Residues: CASRLGPMDSPLHF.

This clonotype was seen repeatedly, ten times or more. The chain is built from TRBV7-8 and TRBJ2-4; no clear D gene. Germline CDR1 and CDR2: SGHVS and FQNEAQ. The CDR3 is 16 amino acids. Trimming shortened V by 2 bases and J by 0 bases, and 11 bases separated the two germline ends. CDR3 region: CASSLSSLLAKNIQYF. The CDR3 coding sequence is TGTGCCAGCAGCTTATCATCCCTCCTAGCCAAAAACATTCAGTACTTC.